The sequence of this T cell receptor beta chain was determined in a study of cytomegalovirus exposure and HLA in healthy donors. Broader study findings: The authors considered a cluster of highly shared sequence variants likely to be a sequencing artifact. Some TCR beta chains (roughly 160 of them) were listed as cytomegalovirus-associated.

This cohort consisted of healthy bone marrow donors. In this sample, this clone turned up once. Its antigen is currently unknown. Trimming stripped 3 bases from V and 0 bases from J, with 15 bases between. The CDR3 spans 17 residues. The PCR had 60 Vbeta and 13 Jbeta primers. Sequenced by immunoSEQ multiplex PCR; TCRdb stores in-frame clones only, minus some. The data contain some 190,000 clones, about 80% of them singletons. The specimen sequenced was PBMCs. The sequence derives from a man aged 40-49 years in good health and CMV-seropositive. The chain carries TRBV23-1 and TRBJ1-3; possibly TRBD1 for D (5 bases). TRBV23-1 is an ORF, with its function uncertain. The CDR3, as DNA: TGCGCCAGCAGTCAGCCTTACAGGCCCCACTCTGGAAACACCATATATTTT. Translation gives CASSQPYRPHSGNTIYF.